The sequence of this T cell receptor beta chain was determined in a study of blood T cell repertoires in COVID-19. Study at large: COVID-19 samples, acute and convalescent, were from the United States, Italy and Spain. T cells, B-cell-depleted T cells, or PBMCs provided the cDNA or gDNA that served as material.

CDR1 SGHAT and CDR2 FQNNGV come from the germline V gene. This CDR3 comprises 16 residues. Trimming took off 6 bases at V and 0 bases at J, with 15 bases between the two ends. As processed by the authors: The assay estimated nucleated cells by amplifying reference gene primers. Profiled with immunoSEQ multiplex PCR; TCRdb holds only in-frame clones, not every one. Clone size and the V and J calls come from that table; the DNA yielded D and trimming. Of fewer than 85,000 clones listed, more than 65% are singletons. The chain uses TRBV11-2 and TRBJ2-1, with TRBD2 as a possible D gene (5 bases). Sequenced material: peripheral blood. The origin of this receptor is an elderly woman with active or convalescent COVID-19. The CDR3 sequence is CASSSAGQSSYNEQFF. CDR3 DNA sequence: TGTGCCAGCAGTTCGGCGGGTCAAAGCTCCTACAATGAGCAGTTCTTC.